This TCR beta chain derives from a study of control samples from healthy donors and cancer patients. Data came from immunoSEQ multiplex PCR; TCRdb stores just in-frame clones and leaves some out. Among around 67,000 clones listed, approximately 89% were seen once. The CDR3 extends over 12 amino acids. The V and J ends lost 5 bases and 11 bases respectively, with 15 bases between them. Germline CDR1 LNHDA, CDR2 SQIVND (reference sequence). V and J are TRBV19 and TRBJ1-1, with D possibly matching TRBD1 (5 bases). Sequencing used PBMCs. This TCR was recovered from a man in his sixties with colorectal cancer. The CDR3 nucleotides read TGTGCCAGTAGTCCGGGGACCCCGAGTGCTTTCTTT. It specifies CASSPGTPSAFF.